These T cell receptor beta chains were read from a single sample in a study of Ad26.COV2.S vaccination and SARS-CoV-2 variants. Method: immunoSEQ multiplex PCR; TCRdb's copy keeps in-frame clones and lacks some. Altogether around 340,000 clones are present, about 87% being singletons, with the ten largest covering roughly 6%. Sequences were derived from peripheral blood, sampled in a trial of Ad26.COV2.S vaccine versus placebo. The receptors come from a person aged 18-60 years who received the Ad26.COV2.S COVID-19 vaccine or a placebo. CDR3s include the opening cysteine and the closing phenylalanine or tryptophan. A D gene is named only where the DNA matches it firmly. Only part of the rows carry a size: once, few, many, or a class if the clone is expanded.

size	V	D	J	length	CDR3	DNA
-	TRBV14	TRBD2	TRBJ2-2	16	CASSRGTSGIAGELFF	TGTGCCAGCAGCCGGGGGACTAGCGGGATAGCCGGGGAGCTGTTTTTT
-	TRBV5-1	-	TRBJ2-2	15	CASSLEGFNTGELFF	TGCGCCAGCAGCTTGGAAGGGTTTAACACCGGGGAGCTGTTTTTT
-	TRBV5-4	-	TRBJ2-3	15	CASSLAWGRTDTQYF	TGTGCCAGCAGCTTGGCCTGGGGGAGGACAGATACGCAGTATTTT
-	TRBV19	-	TRBJ2-1	15	CASSSIRITYNEQFF	TGTGCCAGTAGCTCGATCAGGATCACCTACAATGAGCAGTTCTTC
once	TRBV12-3/TRBV12-4	-	TRBJ1-5	13	CASRGSAGQPQHF	TGTGCCAGCAGAGGGTCCGCGGGTCAGCCCCAGCATTTT
-	TRBV11-3	-	TRBJ2-2	16	CASSLDRGVGTGELFF	TGTGCCAGCAGCTTAGATCGTGGGGTGGGCACCGGGGAGCTGTTTTTT
-	TRBV3-1/TRBV3-2	-	TRBJ1-2	11	CASSRGFGYTF	TGTGCCAGCAGCCGAGGGTTCGGCTACACCTTC
-	TRBV13	-	TRBJ1-6	15	CASSLTRRVDSPLHF	TGTGCCAGCAGCTTAACGCGAAGGGTGGATTCACCCCTCCACTTT
-	TRBV9	TRBD2	TRBJ2-1	14	CASSAGGAYNEQFF	TGTGCCAGCAGCGCCGGGGGGGCGTACAATGAGCAGTTCTTC
-	TRBV18	TRBD1	TRBJ2-7	14	CASSPGTAGYEQYF	TGTGCCAGCTCACCAGGGACAGCAGGCTACGAGCAGTACTTC
-	TRBV5-4	TRBD1	TRBJ1-2	12	CASRPTGSGYTF	TGTGCCAGCAGACCGACAGGGAGCGGCTACACCTTC
-	TRBV19	TRBD1	TRBJ2-1	16	CASSNWGQTLYNEQFF	TGTGCCAGTAGTAATTGGGGACAGACCTTGTACAATGAGCAGTTCTTC
once	TRBV2	-	TRBJ2-5	11	CASSGDETQYF	TGTGCCAGCAGCGGAGATGAGACCCAGTACTTC
-	TRBV19	TRBD2	TRBJ2-1	14	CASSVASGRDEQFF	TGTGCCAGTAGTGTCGCTAGCGGGAGGGATGAGCAGTTCTTC
-	TRBV6-6	TRBD1	TRBJ2-7	13	CASSRGQGYEQYF	TGTGCCAGCAGCCGGGGACAGGGCTACGAGCAGTACTTC
-	TRBV5-1	-	TRBJ2-1	13	CASSLWEDNEQFF	TGCGCCAGCAGCTTGTGGGAGGACAATGAGCAGTTCTTC
-	TRBV11-1	-	TRBJ2-5	15	CASSLDQTDMGTQYF	TGTGCCAGCAGCTTAGATCAGACAGACATGGGGACCCAGTACTTC
-	TRBV28	-	TRBJ1-4	15	CASSFPRAVNEKLFF	TGTGCCAGCAGTTTCCCGAGGGCGGTTAACGAAAAACTGTTTTTT
-	TRBV5-4	-	TRBJ1-2	15	CASSTQAGTVYGYTF	TGTGCCAGCAGCACACAGGCCGGGACGGTCTATGGCTACACCTTC
-	TRBV19	-	TRBJ1-2	13	CASSKGGPYGYTF	TGTGCCAGTAGTAAGGGGGGACCCTATGGCTACACCTTC
few	TRBV6-5	-	TRBJ1-1	14	CASSYRQLNTEAFF	TGTGCCAGCAGTTACCGGCAGTTGAACACTGAAGCTTTCTTT
-	TRBV7-8	TRBD1	TRBJ1-2	15	CASSLDDRGVYGYTF	TGTGCCAGCAGCTTAGACGACAGGGGGGTTTATGGCTACACCTTC
-	TRBV5-4	-	TRBJ2-7	14	CASSLPNGPYEQYF	TGTGCCAGCAGCTTGCCCAACGGACCCTACGAGCAGTACTTC
-	TRBV9	-	TRBJ1-6	15	CASSVATEVNSPLHF	TGTGCCAGCAGCGTAGCAACAGAAGTTAATTCACCCCTCCACTTT
-	TRBV5-1	-	TRBJ2-7	14	CASSLAGDSYEQYF	TGCGCCAGCAGCTTGGCCGGGGACTCCTACGAGCAGTACTTC
-	TRBV5-1	-	TRBJ1-2	13	CASSLDRNYGYTF	TGCGCCAGCAGCTTAGACAGGAACTATGGCTACACCTTC
-	TRBV19	-	TRBJ2-5	15	CASSIAAGVSETQYF	TGTGCCAGTAGTATTGCGGCAGGGGTCTCAGAGACCCAGTACTTC
-	TRBV4-1	TRBD1	TRBJ1-5	15	CASSQDPGGYQPQHF	TGCGCCAGCAGCCAAGACCCAGGGGGATATCAGCCCCAGCATTTT
once	TRBV11-2	-	TRBJ1-2	16	CASTPGTGPPIYGYTF	TGTGCCAGCACCCCCGGGACGGGACCCCCGATCTATGGCTACACCTTC
-	TRBV6-2/TRBV6-3	TRBD2	TRBJ2-1	19	CASSSAGSRLAGGHNEQFF	TGTGCCAGCAGTTCCGCCGGCAGCAGGCTAGCGGGGGGTCACAATGAGCAGTTCTTC
-	TRBV5-6	-	TRBJ1-2	15	CASSLTGLDAYGYTF	TGTGCCAGCAGCTTGACAGGCTTAGATGCCTATGGCTACACCTTC
once	TRBV6-5	-	TRBJ1-2	14	CASRLGSVDYGYTF	TGTGCCAGCAGGTTAGGGTCAGTGGATTATGGCTACACCTTC
-	TRBV27	TRBD2	TRBJ2-1	16	CASSLGVAGGYNEQFF	TGTGCCAGCAGTTTAGGTGTGGCGGGGGGCTACAATGAGCAGTTCTTC
-	TRBV27	-	TRBJ1-1	14	CASSPGLRNTEAFF	TGTGCCAGCAGCCCCGGCTTGAGAAACACTGAAGCTTTCTTT
-	TRBV3-1/TRBV3-2	TRBD1	TRBJ1-1	18	CASSQRTGGVRRDTEAFF	TGTGCCAGCAGCCAAAGGACAGGGGGAGTCAGAAGGGACACTGAAGCTTTCTTT
-	TRBV28	-	TRBJ1-5	13	CASTGGVRQPQHF	TGTGCCAGCACCGGTGGGGTTCGTCAGCCCCAGCATTTT
-	TRBV11-2	-	TRBJ2-3	16	CASSPLVDRGTDTQYF	TGTGCCAGCAGCCCCCTGGTAGACCGCGGCACAGATACGCAGTATTTT
-	TRBV29-1	-	TRBJ1-2	16	CSVGFALVGGGDGYTF	TGCAGCGTTGGATTCGCCCTCGTAGGGGGGGGCGATGGCTACACCTTC
-	TRBV11-2	-	TRBJ2-7	12	CASSHSGYEQYF	TGTGCCAGCAGCCACAGCGGATACGAGCAGTACTTC
-	TRBV29-1	TRBD1	TRBJ1-5	13	CSVTGGEDQPQHF	TGCAGCGTTACAGGGGGCGAGGATCAGCCCCAGCATTTT
-	TRBV18	-	TRBJ2-7	13	CASSLGQTYEQYF	TGTGCCAGCTCCCTTGGACAGACCTACGAGCAGTACTTC
-	TRBV27	-	TRBJ1-1	11	CASSLAGEAFF	TGTGCCAGCAGTTTAGCCGGTGAAGCTTTCTTT
-	TRBV4-2	TRBD1	TRBJ2-7	15	CASSQEVRGSNEQYF	TGTGCCAGCAGCCAAGAGGTCAGGGGGTCCAACGAGCAGTACTTC
-	TRBV28	-	TRBJ1-1	12	CASLGGSTEAFF	TGTGCCAGCTTGGGGGGGAGCACTGAAGCTTTCTTT
-	TRBV28	TRBD1	TRBJ2-4	18	CASSSDRAASLAKNIQYF	TGTGCCAGCAGTTCTGACAGGGCGGCCTCTTTGGCCAAAAACATTCAGTACTTC
-	TRBV30	TRBD1	TRBJ1-6	14	CAWRGQGRGSPLHF	TGTGCCTGGAGGGGACAGGGACGAGGATCACCCCTCCACTTT
many	TRBV4-3	-	TRBJ2-6	17	CASSQDSSSSGANVLTF	TGCGCCAGCAGCCAAGATTCTAGTTCCTCTGGGGCCAACGTCCTGACTTTC
-	TRBV15	TRBD1	TRBJ2-2	13	CATGQERDGELFF	TGTGCCACCGGACAGGAGAGGGACGGGGAGCTGTTTTTT
-	TRBV6-5	TRBD1	TRBJ2-3	14	CASSIGQGVDTQYF	TGTGCCAGCAGTATAGGACAGGGTGTAGATACGCAGTATTTT
-	TRBV28	-	TRBJ1-2	14	CASSFTGSNYGYTF	TGTGCCAGCAGTTTTACAGGGTCTAACTATGGCTACACCTTC